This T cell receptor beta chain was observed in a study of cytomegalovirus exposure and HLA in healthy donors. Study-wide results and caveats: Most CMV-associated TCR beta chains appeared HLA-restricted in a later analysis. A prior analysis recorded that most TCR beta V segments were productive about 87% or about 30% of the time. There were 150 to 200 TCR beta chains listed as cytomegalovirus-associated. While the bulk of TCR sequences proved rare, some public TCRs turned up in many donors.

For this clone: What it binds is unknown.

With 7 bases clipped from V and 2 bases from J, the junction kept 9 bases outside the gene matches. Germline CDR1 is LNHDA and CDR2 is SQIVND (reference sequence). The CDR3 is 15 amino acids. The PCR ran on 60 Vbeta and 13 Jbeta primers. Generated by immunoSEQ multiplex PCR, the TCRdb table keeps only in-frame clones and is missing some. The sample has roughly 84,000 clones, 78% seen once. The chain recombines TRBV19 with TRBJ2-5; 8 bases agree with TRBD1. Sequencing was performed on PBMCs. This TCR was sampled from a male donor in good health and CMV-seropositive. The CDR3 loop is CASKLRTGGQETQYF. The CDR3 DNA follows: TGTGCCAGTAAATTGCGCACAGGGGGGCAAGAGACCCAGTACTTC.